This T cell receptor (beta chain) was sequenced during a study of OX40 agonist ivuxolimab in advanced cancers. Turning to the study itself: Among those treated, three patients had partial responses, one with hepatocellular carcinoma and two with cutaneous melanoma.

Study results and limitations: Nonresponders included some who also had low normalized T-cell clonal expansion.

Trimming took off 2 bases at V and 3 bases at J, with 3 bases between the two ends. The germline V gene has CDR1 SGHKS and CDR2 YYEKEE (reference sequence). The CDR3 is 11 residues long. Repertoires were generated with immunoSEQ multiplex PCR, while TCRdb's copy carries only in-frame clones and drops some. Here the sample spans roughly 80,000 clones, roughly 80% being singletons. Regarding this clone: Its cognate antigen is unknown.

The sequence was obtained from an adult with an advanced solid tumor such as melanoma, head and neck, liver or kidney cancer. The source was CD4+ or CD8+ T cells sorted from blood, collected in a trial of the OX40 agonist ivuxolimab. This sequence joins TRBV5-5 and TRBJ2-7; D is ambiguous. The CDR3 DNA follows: TGTGCCAGCAGCTTTATCTACGAGCAGTACTTC. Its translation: CASSFIYEQYF.